Below, one T cell receptor beta chain is given with its context. The record originates from a study of blood T cell repertoires in COVID-19. Background on the study: Samples representing acute and convalescent COVID-19 were sourced from the United States, Italy and Spain. Sources were T cells, B-cell-depleted T cells, or PBMCs; the material itself was cDNA or gDNA.

In the original workflow: Quantification of nucleated cells was approximated via reference gene primer amplification. Some clones are missing from TCRdb's copy, which holds only in-frame ones; the method was immunoSEQ multiplex PCR. Clone size and V and J calls were adopted from that table, with D and trimming inferred from the DNA. Altogether some 82,000 clones are present, around 88% being singletons, with the ten largest covering over 35%. This CDR3 comprises 13 residues. The germline V gene encodes CDR1 SGHNT and CDR2 YYREEE (reference sequence). V lost 0 bases and J 8 bases, leaving 9 bases between the germline ends.

The sequencing sample was made of peripheral blood. This TCR was recovered from an older man with active or convalescent COVID-19. This chain connects TRBV5-4 to TRBJ2-1, with D tentatively TRBD2 (5 bases). The CDR3 region has the DNA TGTGCCAGCAGCTTGGAGCGGTTTTATGAGCAGTTCTTC. Translating it yields CASSLERFYEQFF.